This TCR beta chain was obtained from a study of blood T cell repertoires in COVID-19. Looking at the study overall: PBMCs, B-cell-depleted T cells, or T cells were the source of the cDNA or gDNA that made up the material.

Trimming pared 1 base from V and 5 bases from J, leaving 18 bases between. This CDR3 spans 17 amino acids. Germline CDR1 LNHDA, CDR2 SQIVND (reference sequence). The method was immunoSEQ multiplex PCR; TCRdb's version includes in-frame clones alone and lacks a portion of them. The sample includes about 51,000 clones, 86% seen only once; the top ten take around 4%. V gene TRBV19 combines with J gene TRBJ2-1, with D maybe TRBD2 (6 bases). The TCR was taken from an elderly man with active COVID-19. The sample consisted of peripheral blood. In DNA form, the CDR3 reads TGTGCCAGTAGTATAGGGAGGGCTAGCGTTGTCAACAATGAGCAGTTCTTC. This gives the protein CASSIGRASVVNNEQFF.